The source of this T cell receptor (beta chain) is a study of blood T cell repertoires in COVID-19. Whole-study context: From the United States, Italy and Spain came samples of acute and convalescent COVID-19. Sources were T cells, B-cell-depleted T cells, or PBMCs; the material itself was cDNA or gDNA.

The V gene lost 5 bases and the J gene lost 7 bases, with 18 bases spanning the gap. Per germline, CDR1 SGHTA and CDR2 FQGNSA. The CDR3 covers 15 residues. Per the authors' pipeline: The authors estimated nucleated cell counts from reference gene primer amplification. Data came from immunoSEQ multiplex PCR; TCRdb stores just in-frame clones and leaves some out. That table furnishes V, J and clone size, whereas the DNA furnished D and trimming. The sample lists a few hundred thousand clones, around 87% occurring once. This chain links TRBV7-2 with TRBJ1-5; possibly TRBD1 for D (6 bases). This clonotype was sampled from a woman aged 50 to 60 who had recovered from COVID-19. Material for sequencing was peripheral blood. CDR3 sequence reads: CASSPSVRGVQPQHF. The CDR3 DNA follows: TGTGCCAGCAGCCCCAGTGTCAGGGGAGTCCAGCCCCAGCATTTT.